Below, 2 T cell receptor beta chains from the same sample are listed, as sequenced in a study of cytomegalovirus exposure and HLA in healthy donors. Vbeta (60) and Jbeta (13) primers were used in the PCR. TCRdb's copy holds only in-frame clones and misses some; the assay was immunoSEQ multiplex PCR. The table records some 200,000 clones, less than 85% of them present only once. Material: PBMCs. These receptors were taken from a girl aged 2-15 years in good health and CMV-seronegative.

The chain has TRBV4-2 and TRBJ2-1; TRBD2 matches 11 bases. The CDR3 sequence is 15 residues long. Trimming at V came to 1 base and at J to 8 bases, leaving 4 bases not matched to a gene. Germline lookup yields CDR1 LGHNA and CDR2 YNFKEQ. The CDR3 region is CASSQASGGRYEQFF. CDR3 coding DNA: TGTGCCAGCAGCCAAGCTAGCGGGGGGAGATATGAGCAGTTCTTC.

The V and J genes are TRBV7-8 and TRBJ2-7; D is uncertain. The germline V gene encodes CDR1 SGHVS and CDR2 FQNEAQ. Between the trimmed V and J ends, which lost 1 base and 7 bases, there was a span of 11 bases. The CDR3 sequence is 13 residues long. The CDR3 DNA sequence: TGTGCCAGCAGCTTAGTCCAGGTCCGGGAGCAGTACTTC. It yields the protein CASSLVQVREQYF.